The next 30 T cell receptor beta chains were all read from a single sample in a study of T cell responses to AZD1222 COVID-19 vaccine. Profiled with immunoSEQ multiplex PCR; TCRdb holds only in-frame clones, not every one. The sample records over 100,000 clones, about 80% being singletons. The starting material was peripheral blood, obtained on day 0 of AZD1222 vaccination. The receptors were sampled from an adult in good health.

The chain links TRBV9 to TRBJ2-7; D is possibly TRBD1 or TRBD2 (6 bases each). The CDR3 is 13 amino acids. Deletions cut 0 bases from V and 7 bases from J, with 11 bases between. Per germline, CDR1 SGDLS and CDR2 YYNGEE. The CDR3 DNA follows: TGTGCCAGCAGCGTAGGTTTAGGGGGGGAGCAGTACTTC. It encodes CASSVGLGGEQYF.

The chain recombines TRBV11-1 with TRBJ2-1, with TRBD1 identical over 12 bases. The CDR3 is 15 amino acids. The trim removed 6 bases at V and 6 bases at J, leaving 6 bases unmatched. Germline V lookup: CDR1 SGHAT, CDR2 FQDESV (reference sequence). CDR3 sequence reads: CASRAGTGGFNEQFF. CDR3 sequence (DNA): TGTGCCAGCAGAGCCGGGACAGGGGGCTTCAATGAGCAGTTCTTC.

This clone was picked up a small number of times. This chain links TRBV7-9 with TRBJ1-2; TRBD1 is a possible D gene (6 bases). The germline V and J ends were trimmed by 6 bases and 7 bases, with 15 bases remaining between them. CDR1 and CDR2 (germline): SEHNR, FQNEAQ (reference sequence). The CDR3 is 13 amino acids. The CDR3 reads CASSYREGSGYTF. CDR3 sequence (DNA): TGTGCCAGCAGTTACAGGGAGGGGAGTGGCTACACCTTC.

The table lists this clone with a few counts. This chain's CDR3 is CASSSTRRWGDTQYF. The CDR3 DNA reads TGTGCCAGCAGTTCCACGAGGAGGTGGGGGGATACGCAGTATTTT. This chain joins TRBV6-5 and TRBJ2-3; D may correspond to TRBD1 or TRBD2 (5 bases each). V dropped 4 bases and J dropped 6 bases, with 17 bases sitting between them. The germline V gene encodes CDR1 MNHEY and CDR2 SVGAGI. The CDR3 runs 15 residues.

The genes are TRBV7-2 and TRBJ2-7; 7 bases align to TRBD1. Germline V gives CDR1 SGHTA, CDR2 FQGNSA. Losses at the gene ends were 1 base for V and 0 bases for J; bases not matched to a gene: 6. This CDR3 contains 16 residues. The CDR3 loop reads CASSLELWDSSYEQYF. The CDR3 region has the DNA TGTGCCAGCAGCTTAGAATTGTGGGACAGCTCCTACGAGCAGTACTTC.

V usage is TRBV7-9 and J usage is TRBJ1-6; D gene uncertain. This CDR3 is built from 11 residues. Germline CDR1 is SEHNR and CDR2 is FQNEAQ (reference sequence). The V end was cut by 6 bases, the J end by 7 bases, with 4 bases between. The CDR3 coding sequence is TGTGCCAGCAGTTCCAATTCACCCCTCCACTTT. Its protein product is CASSSNSPLHF.

This clone was seen only once. The V and J genes are TRBV19 and TRBJ1-3; D is possibly TRBD1 (5 bases). CDR3 length equals 14 residues. V was clipped by 3 bases and J by 8 bases, with 14 bases between them. Per germline, CDR1 LNHDA and CDR2 SQIVND (reference sequence). CDR3 sequence reads: CASSMGPGRDTIYF. CDR3 bases: TGTGCCAGTAGTATGGGGCCTGGGCGAGACACCATATATTTT.

This clone has a handful of counts. The rearrangement uses TRBV11-2 and TRBJ2-7; the D gene could be TRBD1 or TRBD2 (5 bases each). Trimming took off 0 bases at V and 2 bases at J, with 14 bases between the two ends. Germline loops: CDR1 SGHAT, CDR2 FQNNGV. The CDR3 totals 16 residues. CDR3 protein: CASSLDWAGRAYEQYF. The DNA for the CDR3 is TGTGCCAGCAGCTTAGATTGGGCAGGGAGAGCCTACGAGCAGTACTTC.

The chain couples TRBV29-1 to TRBJ2-5; D possibly corresponds to TRBD2 (5 bases). This CDR3 is 15 amino acids long. The ends were cut back, 0 bases at V and 5 bases at J, with 16 bases in the middle. Germline CDR1 is SQVTM and CDR2 is ANQGSEA. The CDR3 DNA reads TGCAGCGTTGAAGATCCGGGGTCGGCGAGGGAGACCCAGTACTTC. Protein product: CSVEDPGSARETQYF.

This chain links TRBV7-9 with TRBJ2-1; possibly TRBD2 for D (5 bases). CDR1 and CDR2 from the germline V gene are SEHNR and FQNEAQ (reference sequence). This CDR3 has 12 residues. V shed 3 bases and J shed 10 bases, with 10 bases lying between them. CDR3: CASSFSGGEQFF. CDR3 bases: TGTGCCAGCAGCTTTTCAGGAGGCGAGCAGTTCTTC.

This clone was found once. This chain links TRBV30 with TRBJ2-7; D is possibly TRBD2 (5 bases). The CDR3 runs 12 residues. Germline lookup yields CDR1 GTSNPN and CDR2 SVGIG (reference sequence). Between the trimmed V and J ends, which lost 4 bases and 4 bases, there was a span of 11 bases. CDR3 sequence: CAWTSRGYEQYF. The CDR3 DNA reads TGTGCCTGGACCTCTCGGGGTTACGAGCAGTACTTC.

This rearrangement joins TRBV29-1 to TRBJ2-6; 9 bases map to TRBD1. Trimming cost V 7 bases and J 2 bases; bases outside gene matches: 9. The CDR3 runs to 16 residues. Germline loops: CDR1 SQVTM, CDR2 ANQGSEA. CDR3: CSAGGTGSPGANVLTF. In DNA form, the CDR3 reads TGCAGCGCTGGGGGGACAGGGAGCCCTGGGGCCAACGTCCTGACTTTC. Complete variable domain (other parts from reference TRBV29-1 and TRBJ2-6): SAVISQKPSRDICQRGTSLTIQCQVDSQVTMMFWYRQQPGQSLTLIATANQGSEATYESGFVIDKFPISRPNLTFSTLTVSNMSPEDSSIYLCSAGGTGSPGANVLTFGAGSRLTVL.

The genes are TRBV11-1 and TRBJ1-1; no firm D call. Germline V lookup: CDR1 SGHAT, CDR2 FQDESV (reference sequence). The V and J ends lost 2 bases and 6 bases respectively, with 13 bases between them. CDR3 length: 14 amino acids. CDR3 sequence: CASSLIEGLAEAFF. DNA for the CDR3: TGTGCCAGCAGCTTAATTGAGGGTCTGGCTGAAGCTTTCTTT.

This sequence joins TRBV5-1 and TRBJ1-2; D not certain. Germline lookup yields CDR1 SGHRS and CDR2 YFSETQ. This CDR3 comprises 14 residues. Trimming shortened V by 5 bases and J by 4 bases, and 15 bases separated the two germline ends. The CDR3 reads CASRPTDGTYGYTF. Here the CDR3 DNA reads TGCGCCAGCAGACCCACGGACGGAACCTATGGCTACACCTTC. Together with reference TRBV5-1 and TRBJ1-2, the CDR3 gives the full variable domain: KAGVTQTPRYLIKTRGQQVTLSCSPISGHRSVSWYQQTPGQGLQFLFEYFSETQRNKGNFPGRFSGRQFSNSRSEMNVSTLELGDSALYLCASRPTDGTYGYTFGSGTRLTVV.

This clone was counted once. V is TRBV18 and J is TRBJ2-6; 8 nucleotides agree with TRBD2. Unmatched junction bases numbered 9, after V lost 3 bases and J lost 11 bases. The germline gives CDR1 KGHSH, CDR2 LQKENI. The CDR3 has 15 residues. CDR3 DNA sequence: TGTGCCAGCTCACCCACGTCGGGAGGGGGGGACGTCCTGACTTTC. It is translated as CASSPTSGGGDVLTF.

This clone was seen a handful of times. The chain recombines TRBV3-1 (or the pseudogene TRBV3-2) with TRBJ2-7; D remains unclear. The CDR3 runs to 15 residues. Between the trimmed V and J ends, which lost 0 bases and 2 bases, there was a span of 11 bases. From germline, CDR1 is LGHDT and CDR2 YNNKEL (reference sequence). The CDR3: CASSQDWRLTYEQYF. CDR3 coding DNA: TGTGCCAGCAGCCAAGACTGGCGGTTGACCTACGAGCAGTACTTC.

The chain joins TRBV28 to TRBJ1-1; TRBD1 agrees at 8 bases. This CDR3 contains 13 residues. From germline, CDR1 is MDHEN and CDR2 SYDVKM. V dropped 7 bases and J dropped 3; count of bases not matched to a gene: 4. CDR3 amino acids: CASMAGGYTEAFF. The DNA for the CDR3 is TGTGCCAGCATGGCAGGGGGCTACACTGAAGCTTTCTTT.

This chain uses TRBV28 with TRBJ2-1, with D possibly called TRBD1 or TRBD2 (5 bases each). The length of the CDR3 is 15 residues. The V end was cut by 3 bases, the J end by 0 bases, with 9 bases between. Germline CDR1 reads MDHEN; CDR2 reads SYDVKM. The CDR3 DNA reads as TGTGCCAGCAGTTTTTTGGGGGTCTCCTACAATGAGCAGTTCTTC. It translates to CASSFLGVSYNEQFF.

J is TRBJ2-2 and V is TRBV5-6, with a tentative D call TRBD1 (5 bases). V lost 2 bases and J 1 base, leaving 9 bases between the germline ends. Germline V gene data show CDR1 as SGHDT and CDR2 as YYEEEE. The CDR3 runs 15 residues. CDR3 DNA sequence: TGTGCCAGCAGCTTACGGCAGGGGAACACCGGGGAGCTGTTTTTT. It specifies CASSLRQGNTGELFF.

Notes on this clone: Other DNA sequences in this specimen translate into the identical CDR3. V usage is TRBV6-5 and J usage is TRBJ2-7; D ambiguous. In germline, CDR1 is MNHEY, CDR2 SVGAGI. This CDR3 is built from 12 residues. The V end was cut by 5 bases, the J end by 4 bases, with 9 bases between. CDR3 sequence (DNA): TGTGCCAGCAGTCCAAGGGCATACGAGCAGTACTTC. Translation: CASSPRAYEQYF.

This clone was seen a few times. This sequence joins TRBV28 and TRBJ1-2, with D hard to call. CDR3 length: 12 amino acids. Between the trimmed V and J ends, which lost 4 bases and 4 bases, there was a span of 7 bases. Germline CDR1 is MDHEN and CDR2 is SYDVKM. The CDR3 DNA follows: TGTGCCAGCAGTTCGCCCTCCTATGGCTACACCTTC. Its translation is CASSSPSYGYTF.

The chain uses TRBV12-3 or TRBV12-4 and TRBJ1-2; 9 nucleotides align to TRBD1. Trimming took 5 bases from V and 8 from J; bases not matched to a gene: 3. The CDR3 has 12 residues. CDR3 residues: CASSNRGQGYTF. The CDR3 nucleotides are TGTGCCAGCAGTAACAGGGGGCAAGGCTACACCTTC.

This clone appeared once. J is TRBJ1-4 and V is TRBV5-1; a possible D gene is TRBD1 (5 bases). The CDR3 has 14 amino acids. With 1 base removed from V and 6 bases from J, the gap between germline ends came to 10 bases. Germline V gene lookup returns CDR1 SGHRS and CDR2 YFSETQ. CDR3 sequence reads: CASSLSGPDEKLFF. The CDR3 bases are TGCGCCAGCAGCTTGTCAGGGCCAGATGAAAAACTGTTTTTT.

This chain uses TRBV6-4 with TRBJ2-1; 10 bases line up with TRBD2. This CDR3 region has 15 residues. V dropped 2 bases and J dropped 5; count of bases not matched to a gene: 3. Germline lookup yields CDR1 MRHNA and CDR2 SNTAGT. The CDR3 sequence is CASSDSGRGNNEQFF. The CDR3 DNA reads as TGTGCCAGCAGTGACAGCGGGAGGGGGAACAATGAGCAGTTCTTC.

The V gene is TRBV6-6, the J gene TRBJ2-3; 9 bases map to TRBD2. Germline values: CDR1 MNHNY, CDR2 SVGAGI (reference sequence). Unmatched junction bases numbered 5, after V lost 6 bases and J lost 1 base. This CDR3 contains 15 residues. The CDR3 sequence is CASRSSGIGTDTQYF. The CDR3 region has the DNA TGTGCCAGCAGGTCTAGCGGGATAGGCACAGATACGCAGTATTTT.

V and J are TRBV29-1 and TRBJ1-2; D not resolved. Germline V gene sequence: CDR1 SQVTM, CDR2 ANQGSEA. The V and J ends lost 1 base and 4 bases respectively, with 10 bases between them. This CDR3 has 13 residues. DNA for the CDR3: TGCAGCGTTGAAGGGGAGGGAAGCTATGGCTACACCTTC. Translating it yields CSVEGEGSYGYTF.

This chain links TRBV23-1 with TRBJ2-5; D gene ambiguous. TRBV23-1 is identified as an open reading frame with a role that is uncertain. The CDR3 spans 16 residues. V lost 0 bases and J 0 bases, leaving 11 bases between the germline ends. The CDR3 region has the DNA TGCGCCAGCAGTCAATCTAGGACGGCTAACCAAGAGACCCAGTACTTC. It yields the protein CASSQSRTANQETQYF.

The chain combines TRBV15 with TRBJ1-2; 7 nucleotides align to TRBD1. Trimming cost V 3 bases and J 5 bases; bases outside gene matches: 9. This CDR3 has 15 amino acids. The germline V gene has CDR1 LNHNV and CDR2 YYDKDF (reference sequence). Written as DNA, the CDR3 is TGTGCCACCAGCAGGGACAGGTCCTGGTTTTATGGCTACACCTTC. This codes for CATSRDRSWFYGYTF. The full variable domain, rest sourced from reference TRBV15 and TRBJ1-2, is DAMVIQNPRYQVTQFGKPVTLSCSQTLNHNVMYWYQQKSSQAPKLLFHYYDKDFNNEADTPDNFQSRRPNTSFCFLDIRSPGLGDTAMYLCATSRDRSWFYGYTFGSGTRLTVV.

This chain connects TRBV7-9 to TRBJ1-4; no reliable D call. CDR1 SEHNR and CDR2 FQNEAQ come from the germline V gene (reference sequence). CDR3 size: 13 residues. With 6 bases removed from V and 6 bases from J, the gap between germline ends came to 11 bases. The CDR3 DNA sequence: TGTGCCAGCAGGAGGGTCTCGTATGAAAAACTGTTTTTT. Protein product: CASRRVSYEKLFF.

J is TRBJ1-2 and V is TRBV28; D ambiguous. With 4 bases removed from V and 8 bases from J, the gap between germline ends came to 8 bases. Germline CDR1 is MDHEN and CDR2 is SYDVKM. The CDR3 loop spans 11 amino acids. CDR3 DNA sequence: TGTGCCAGCAGTTCAGTACGCGGCTACACCTTC. Its translation: CASSSVRGYTF.